This entry concerns a single T cell receptor beta chain. What it binds is not known. This specimen comes from a study of identical twins' blood T cells. Study-level points and caveats: Shared environment remains a possible cause of twin similarity.

In the authors' methods: Each donor had about 100,000 to nearly 550,000 clonotypes. Each CDR3 protein gets one entry after TCRdb re-called the 5' RACE reads with MiXCR. It is TCRdb's table, rather than the study itself, that gives the V and J calls and clone size. Of 350,000 to 450,000 distinct CDR3 sequences detected, 28% appear once; the ten largest clones hold around 5.6%. Material: PBMCs. The receptor was isolated from a woman aged 18 to 55 in good health.

In DNA form, the CDR3 reads TGTGCCAGCAGGGGACTAGCGGGAGGGCATAGAGATACGCAGTATTTT. Protein: CASRGLAGGHRDTQYF. This chain uses TRBV2 with TRBJ2-3; 16 bases are shared with TRBD2. The germline gives CDR1 SNHLY, CDR2 FYNNEI. Trimming at V came to 6 bases and at J to 5 bases, leaving 5 bases not matched to a gene. This CDR3 contains 16 residues.